Sequencing of this TCR beta chain was carried out in a study of T cell clonotyping in hematopoietic cell transplantation (dated by TCRdb to about 2021). Context from the whole study: In the study, approximately 140 blood samples were gathered from roughly 35 consecutive transplant recipients and their related donors. Patients were recruited between 2015 and 2017 and followed until late 2020 or death. The full study reports these points: Recipient repertoires showed only a small fraction of overlap with donor repertoires, and over 97% appeared de novo at the given depth. The sample size was limited and the cells went unsorted, which meant the CD4 and CD8 repertoire contributions could not be told apart. A decrease in recipient TCR diversity was observed after transplant, and a progressive increase in pathologically expanded clonotypes was seen from day 30 to day 180. Broader posttransplant TCR repertoire diversity was predicted by donor and pretransplant recipient Inverse Simpson Index values.

The immunoSEQ assay, a bias-controlled multiplex PCR using V- and J-specific primers, was used to amplify TCR beta CDR3 regions from genomic DNA. A second PCR step added a proprietary barcode and Illumina adapter sequences to the CDR3 amplicons. An Illumina MiSeq instrument was used for sequencing of the CDR3 libraries. On the authors' methods: Export and quality control were done with immunoSEQ Analyzer 3.0, while downstream analyses used R Bioconductor and Immunarch. Only productive rearrangements within the normalized downsampled data set were used in the calculation of repertoire metrics. Pathologically expanded clonotypes were defined as those larger than 5 templates in the normalized cohort. Repertoire diversity was measured with the Inverse Simpson Index. CMV-specificity analyses were carried out on the non-normalized data set to capture all clonotypes. The immuneACCESS repertoire file appears here via TCRdb, limited to in-frame rearrangements. These files lack a portion of the clones; in checked studies, under half of the deficit traces to unresolved V genes, and the cause of the others is not known. The D gene and trimming were derived from the DNA, and the V and J assignments and clone size from that table. Counted in this sample were approximately 13,000 clones; about 86% of them appeared once. The top ten constitute approximately 6% of the sample.

About this clone: Its target antigen remains unknown. Within one base of it there is no much larger clone, and no base qualities were kept.

V is shortened by 5 bases, J by 6 bases, and the region joining them spans 10 bases. From the germline V gene, CDR1 is SGHNT and CDR2 is YENEEA. The CDR3 spans 13 residues, from the cysteine through the phenylalanine. Of the read, only the CDR3 DNA is kept; its 39 bases are in frame from base 1. The time point label here, explained by the study, means: 100 days after allo-HCT. Recipient blood was collected about 28 days before transplant and at days 30, 100 and 180 after transplant. Nuclei Lysis Solution was used to extract genomic DNA from fresh or cryopreserved unfractionated peripheral blood mononuclear cells.

Sample: PBMCs, taken 100 days after allogeneic stem cell transplant. The source of this sequence is a female patient between 40 and 50 years old who had an allogeneic stem cell transplant from a related donor, so T cells may come from the graft donor. Some clones in this sample may be carry-over from other donors' samples. Here the chain combines TRBV11-3 and TRBJ2-2; a weak D assignment points to TRBD1 (5 bases agree). The DNA reads as follows: TGTGCCAGCAGCAGCAGGGATCCCGGGGAGCTGTTTTTT. This codes for CASSSRDPGELFF.